The text below deals with one TCR beta chain. With a much larger clone just one base away, this may be a read error. A read error is likely, as this CDR3 ends without the conserved phenylalanine or tryptophan. Because the CDR3's place on the DNA is in doubt, the DNA is left out and the CDR3 is given as listed by TCRdb. 14 amino acids form the CDR3, both terminal residues included. Unique molecular identifiers were incorporated into the prepared TCRbeta library. TCRdb reprocessed the PCR reads with MiXCR, giving one entry per CDR3 protein. The sample consists of over 200,000 distinct CDR3 sequences, about 9.5% of them appearing once. This sample was included in a study of T-cell reconstitution after alpha-beta-depleted transplantation in children.

The TCR comes from a human donor who donated a stem cell graft to a child with acute lymphoblastic leukemia. The sequencing used PBMCs from the stem cell graft donor, collected from the stem cell graft. The chain uses TRBV21-1 and TRBJ1-2. TRBV21-1 is assigned pseudogene status. The CDR3 sequence: CASSKKTANYGYTY.